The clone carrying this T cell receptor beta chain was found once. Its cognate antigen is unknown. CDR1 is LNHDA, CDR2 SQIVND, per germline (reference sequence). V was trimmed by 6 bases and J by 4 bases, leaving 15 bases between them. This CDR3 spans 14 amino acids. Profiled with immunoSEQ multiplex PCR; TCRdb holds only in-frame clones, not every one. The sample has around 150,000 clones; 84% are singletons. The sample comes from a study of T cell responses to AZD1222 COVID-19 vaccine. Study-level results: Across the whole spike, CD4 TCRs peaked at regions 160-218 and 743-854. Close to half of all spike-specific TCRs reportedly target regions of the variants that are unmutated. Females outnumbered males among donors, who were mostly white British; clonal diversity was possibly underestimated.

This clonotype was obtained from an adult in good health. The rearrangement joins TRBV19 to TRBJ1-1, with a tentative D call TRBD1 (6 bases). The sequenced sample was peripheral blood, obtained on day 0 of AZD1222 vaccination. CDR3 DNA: TGTGCCAGTAGCTATCGTCAGGGGACCACTGAAGCTTTCTTT. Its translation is CASSYRQGTTEAFF.